This entry features one T cell receptor beta chain sequence. Its matching antigen is unknown. This sample stems from a study of cytomegalovirus exposure and HLA in healthy donors. Study-level information: Findings of an earlier analysis included roughly 110 million unique TCR beta sequences from 190 million or so T cells.

Whole-study results and caveats: Later examination showed HLA-associated TCR beta chains had greater clonal expansion than equally common others. The only immune exposure information that was available was CMV serostatus. As was reported, the HLA-A and HLA-B alleles of most subjects were accurately predicted from TCR beta sequences.

The CDR3 has 19 amino acids. Looked up from germline, CDR1 is MGHRA and CDR2 is YSYEKL. V shed 2 bases and J shed 0 bases, with 20 bases lying between them. Amplification used 60 Vbeta primers and 13 Jbeta primers. Sequenced by immunoSEQ multiplex PCR; TCRdb stores in-frame clones only, minus some. The sample contains around 100,000 clones, approximately 70% of which appear only once. Sequenced sample: PBMCs. The chain employs TRBV4-1 and TRBJ1-3, with D possibly matching TRBD1 (6 bases). This TCR derives from a man between 40 and 49 years old in good health and CMV-seropositive. CDR3 residues: CASSQPRGGVRNSGNTIYF. The DNA for the CDR3 is TGCGCCAGCAGCCAACCCCGAGGGGGGGTACGAAACTCTGGAAACACCATATATTTT.